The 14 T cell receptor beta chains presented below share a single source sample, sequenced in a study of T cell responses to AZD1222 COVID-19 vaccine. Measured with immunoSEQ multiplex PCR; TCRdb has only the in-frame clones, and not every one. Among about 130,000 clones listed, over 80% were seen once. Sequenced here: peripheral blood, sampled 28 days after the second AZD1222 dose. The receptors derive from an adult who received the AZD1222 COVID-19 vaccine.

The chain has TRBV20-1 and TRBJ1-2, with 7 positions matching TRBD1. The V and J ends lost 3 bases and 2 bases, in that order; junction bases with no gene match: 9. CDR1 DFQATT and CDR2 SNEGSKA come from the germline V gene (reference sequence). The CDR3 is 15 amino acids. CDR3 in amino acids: CSASATGVSNYGYTF. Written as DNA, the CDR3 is TGCAGTGCTAGTGCAACAGGGGTCAGCAACTATGGCTACACCTTC.

CDR3 nucleotides: TGCAGCGTTGAAACCCGGGACAGGAACAACGGTTGGATCCAGTACTTC. Translation: CSVETRDRNNGWIQYF. The chain combines TRBV29-1 with TRBJ2-4, with 8 bases fitting TRBD1. The CDR3 is 16 residues long. CDR1 is SQVTM, CDR2 ANQGSEA, per germline. V gave up 2 bases and J gave up 13 bases; unmatched junction bases: 19.

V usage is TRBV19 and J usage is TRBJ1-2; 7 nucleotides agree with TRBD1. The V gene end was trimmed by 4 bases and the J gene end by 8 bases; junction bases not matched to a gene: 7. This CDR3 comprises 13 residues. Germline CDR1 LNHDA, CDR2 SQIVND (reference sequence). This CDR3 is CASSNRQGRGYTF. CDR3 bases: TGTGCCAGTAGTAACCGACAGGGACGGGGCTACACCTTC.

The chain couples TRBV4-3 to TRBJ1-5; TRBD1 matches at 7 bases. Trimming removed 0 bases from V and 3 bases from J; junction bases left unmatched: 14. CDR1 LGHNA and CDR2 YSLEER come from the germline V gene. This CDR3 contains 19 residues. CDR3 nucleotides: TGCGCCAGCAGCCAAGATCTTACCCACCGTGACAGGGACAATCAGCCCCAGCATTTT. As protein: CASSQDLTHRDRDNQPQHF.

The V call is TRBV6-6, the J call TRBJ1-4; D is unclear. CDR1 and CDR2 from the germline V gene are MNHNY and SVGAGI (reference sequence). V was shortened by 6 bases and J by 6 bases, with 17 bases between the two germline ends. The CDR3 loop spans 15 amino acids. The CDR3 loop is CASSLQPRRDEKLFF. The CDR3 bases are TGTGCCAGCAGCCTCCAACCTCGGAGGGATGAAAAACTGTTTTTT.

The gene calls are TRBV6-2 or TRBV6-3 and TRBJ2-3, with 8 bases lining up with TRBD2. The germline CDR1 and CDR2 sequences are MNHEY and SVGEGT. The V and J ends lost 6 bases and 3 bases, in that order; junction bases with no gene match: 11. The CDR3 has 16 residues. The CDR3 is CASSLYGGGRTDTQYF. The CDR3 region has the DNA TGTGCCAGCAGCCTTTATGGCGGGGGGCGGACAGATACGCAGTATTTT.

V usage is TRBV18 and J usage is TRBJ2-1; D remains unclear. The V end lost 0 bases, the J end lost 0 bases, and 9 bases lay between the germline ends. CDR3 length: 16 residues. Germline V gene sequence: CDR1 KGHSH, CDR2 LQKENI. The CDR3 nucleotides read TGTGCCAGCTCACCACCGGGGTCTAGCTCCTACAATGAGCAGTTCTTC. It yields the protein CASSPPGSSSYNEQFF.

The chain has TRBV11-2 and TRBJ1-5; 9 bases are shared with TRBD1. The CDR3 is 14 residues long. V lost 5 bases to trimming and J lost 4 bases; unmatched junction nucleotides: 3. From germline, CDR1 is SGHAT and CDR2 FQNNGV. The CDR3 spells CASSAGQGNQPQHF. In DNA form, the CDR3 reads TGTGCCAGCAGCGCGGGACAGGGTAATCAGCCCCAGCATTTT.

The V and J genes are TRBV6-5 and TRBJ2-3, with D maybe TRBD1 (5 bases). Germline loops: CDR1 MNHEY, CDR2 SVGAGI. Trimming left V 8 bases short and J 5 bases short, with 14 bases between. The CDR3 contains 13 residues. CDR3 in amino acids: CASQPQGRDTQYF. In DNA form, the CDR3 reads TGTGCCAGCCAACCCCAGGGTCGAGATACGCAGTATTTT.

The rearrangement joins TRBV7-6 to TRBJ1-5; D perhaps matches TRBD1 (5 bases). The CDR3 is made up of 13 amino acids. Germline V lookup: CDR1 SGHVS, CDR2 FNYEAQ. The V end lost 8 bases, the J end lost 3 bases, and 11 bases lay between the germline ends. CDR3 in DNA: TGTGCCAGCGGAGTGGGGCACAATCAGCCCCAGCATTTT. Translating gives CASGVGHNQPQHF.

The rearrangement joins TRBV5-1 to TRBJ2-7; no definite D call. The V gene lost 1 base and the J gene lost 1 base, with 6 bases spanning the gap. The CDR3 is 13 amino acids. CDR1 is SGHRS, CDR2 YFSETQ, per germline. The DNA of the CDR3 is TGCGCCAGCAGCTTGACAGTTTCCTACGAGCAGTACTTC. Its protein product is CASSLTVSYEQYF.

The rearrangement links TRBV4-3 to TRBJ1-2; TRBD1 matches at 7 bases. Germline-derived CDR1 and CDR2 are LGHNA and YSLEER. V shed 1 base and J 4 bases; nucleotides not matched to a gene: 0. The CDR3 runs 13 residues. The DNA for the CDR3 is TGCGCCAGCAGCCAAGGGACAGGCTATGGCTACACCTTC. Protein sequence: CASSQGTGYGYTF.

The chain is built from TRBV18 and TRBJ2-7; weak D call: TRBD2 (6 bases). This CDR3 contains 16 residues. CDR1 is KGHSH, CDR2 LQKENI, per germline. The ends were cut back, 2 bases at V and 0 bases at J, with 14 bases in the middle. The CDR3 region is CASSPTGGAGSYEQYF. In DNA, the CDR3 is TGTGCCAGCTCACCAACGGGCGGGGCAGGCTCCTACGAGCAGTACTTC. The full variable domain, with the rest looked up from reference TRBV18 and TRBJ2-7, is NAGVMQNPRHLVRRRGQEARLRCSPMKGHSHVYWYRQLPEEGLKFMVYLQKENIIDESGMPKERFSAEFPKEGPSILRIQQVVRGDSAAYFCASSPTGGAGSYEQYFGPGTRLTVT.

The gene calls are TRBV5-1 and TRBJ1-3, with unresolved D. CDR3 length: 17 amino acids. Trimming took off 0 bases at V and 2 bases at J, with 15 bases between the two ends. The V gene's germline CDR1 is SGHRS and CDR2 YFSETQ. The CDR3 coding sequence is TGCGCCAGCAGCTTGGTGGGCAGGTCCATCCCTGGAAACACCATATATTTT. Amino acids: CASSLVGRSIPGNTIYF.